These T cell receptor beta chains were read from a single sample in a study of shared clonotypes between healthy human individuals. Sequencing used immunoSEQ multiplex PCR; TCRdb keeps in-frame clones, though not all of them. Of a few million clones detected, around 95% appear once; the ten largest clones hold roughly 0.13%. Sequencing was done on a sample of naive CD4+ T cells sorted from blood. The receptor source for this set is a man aged 18-30 years in good health. Both conserved end residues are part of each CDR3. The D gene is left open where the match is weak. A clone size is listed for some rows: how often the clone was seen (once, few, many), or a class if it is expanded.

J,size,D,V,CDR3,DNA
TRBJ2-4,.,.,TRBV5-1,CASRGRDATSGLAKNIQYF,TGCGCCAGCAGGGGCAGGGACGCGACCTCCGGACTAGCCAAAAACATTCAGTACTTC
TRBJ2-2,once,.,TRBV7-9,CASSLEWTGELFF,TGTGCCAGCAGCTTAGAATGGACAGGGGAGCTGTTTTTT
TRBJ1-1,.,.,TRBV30,CAWTPSVYTEAFF,TGTGCCTGGACCCCCTCCGTGTACACTGAAGCTTTCTTT
TRBJ2-2,.,.,TRBV9,CASSVGGRPNTGELFF,TGTGCCAGCAGCGTAGGTGGCCGCCCGAACACCGGGGAGCTGTTTTTT
TRBJ2-7,.,.,TRBV2,CASSEGGSYEQYF,TGTGCCAGCAGTGAAGGGGGCAGCTACGAGCAGTACTTC
TRBJ2-1,.,TRBD2,TRBV10-1,CASSEYVAGEGSEQFF,TGCGCCAGCAGTGAGTATGTAGCGGGAGAGGGAAGTGAGCAGTTCTTC
TRBJ1-1,.,.,TRBV28,CASSLPLGGTLKRTEAFF,TGTGCCAGCAGTCTACCTCTGGGGGGAACACTGAAGAGGACTGAAGCTTTCTTT
TRBJ2-7,.,.,TRBV27,CASRGTLRSYEQYF,TGTGCCAGCAGGGGGACACTAAGGTCCTACGAGCAGTACTTC
TRBJ2-3,.,TRBD1,TRBV27,CASSWRDRPWETDTQYF,TGTGCCAGCAGTTGGCGGGACAGGCCCTGGGAGACAGATACGCAGTATTTT
TRBJ2-1,.,TRBD2,TRBV5-4,CASSLGGGGRNEQFF,TGTGCCAGCAGCTTGGGTGGCGGGGGGCGGAATGAGCAGTTCTTC
TRBJ1-2,once,TRBD1,TRBV4-2,CASSQDGPTGLGYTF,TGTGCCAGCAGCCAAGATGGCCCGACAGGGCTCGGCTACACCTTC
TRBJ2-7,.,.,TRBV9,CASSSNRRDEQYF,TGTGCCAGCAGCTCGAACCGACGGGACGAGCAGTACTTC
TRBJ2-7,.,.,TRBV5-1,CASSWDVGYEQYF,TGCGCCAGCAGCTGGGATGTAGGTTACGAGCAGTACTTC
TRBJ1-3,.,.,TRBV7-9,CASSLDNSGNTIYF,TGTGCCAGCAGCCTAGACAACTCTGGAAACACCATATATTTT
TRBJ1-1,.,.,TRBV4-3,CASSPEIGSLTEAFF,TGCGCCAGCAGTCCCGAAATAGGTAGCTTAACTGAAGCTTTCTTT
TRBJ2-7,.,.,TRBV11-3,CASSLDLHEQYF,TGTGCCAGCAGCTTAGATCTCCACGAGCAGTACTTC
TRBJ2-7,once,.,TRBV5-1,CASSSRPQNYEQYF,TGCGCCAGCAGCTCACGACCACAAAACTACGAGCAGTACTTC
TRBJ2-1,once,TRBD2,TRBV5-1,CASSLETSGREFF,TGCGCCAGCAGCTTGGAGACTAGCGGTCGGGAGTTCTTC
TRBJ1-2,few,.,TRBV5-1,CASSPLEGANYGYTF,TGCGCCAGCAGCCCCCTTGAAGGGGCGAACTATGGCTACACCTTC
TRBJ2-7,.,.,TRBV7-2,CASRTGTKGEQEYF,TGTGCCAGCAGAACCGGGACGAAGGGGGAACAAGAGTACTTC
TRBJ2-5,.,.,TRBV5-1,CASSLGQGGHYQETQYF,TGCGCCAGCAGCTTAGGGCAGGGGGGACACTACCAAGAGACCCAGTACTTC
TRBJ2-7,.,.,TRBV10-3,CAISESPGSASGEQYF,TGTGCCATCAGTGAGTCACCGGGGAGCGCGAGCGGGGAGCAGTACTTC
TRBJ2-3,.,.,TRBV7-9,CASSKRGASSTDTQYF,TGTGCCAGCAGCAAACGGGGGGCCTCTAGCACAGATACGCAGTATTTT
TRBJ1-1,.,.,TRBV30,CAGNEDTEAFF,TGTGCCGGTAACGAGGACACTGAAGCTTTCTTT
TRBJ1-3,.,TRBD1,TRBV27,CASSLLIRTGGLSGNTIYF,TGTGCCAGCAGTCTTCTAATCCGGACAGGGGGCTTATCTGGAAACACCATATATTTT
TRBJ2-2,.,.,TRBV5-1,CASRAHLNTGELFF,TGCGCCAGCAGGGCGCACCTGAACACCGGGGAGCTGTTTTTT
TRBJ1-6,.,.,TRBV2,CASSENFATALHF,TGTGCCAGCAGTGAAAATTTCGCGACAGCGCTCCACTTT
TRBJ2-2,.,TRBD2,TRBV5-4,CASSTGLAASTGELFF,TGTGCCAGCAGCACAGGACTAGCAGCTAGCACCGGGGAGCTGTTTTTT
TRBJ2-7,.,TRBD1,TRBV10-1,CASSYGQGYEQYF,TGCGCCAGCAGTTATGGACAGGGTTACGAGCAGTACTTC
TRBJ2-6,.,TRBD2,TRBV5-6,CASSWGLAGVSGANVLTF,TGTGCCAGCAGCTGGGGACTAGCGGGAGTGTCTGGGGCCAACGTCCTGACTTTC
TRBJ1-2,.,.,TRBV10-3,CAIKRGQSGYTF,TGTGCCATCAAGCGGGGGCAGAGCGGCTACACCTTC
TRBJ1-5,.,.,TRBV19,CASSLEEGNQPQHF,TGTGCCAGTAGCCTGGAAGAGGGAAATCAGCCCCAGCATTTT
TRBJ1-1,.,.,TRBV10-3,CAISESSVNTEAFF,TGTGCCATCAGTGAGTCATCTGTAAACACTGAAGCTTTCTTT
TRBJ2-7,.,TRBD2,TRBV7-2,CASTRTSGSYEQYF,TGTGCCAGCACCCGGACTAGCGGGTCCTACGAGCAGTACTTC
TRBJ1-2,once,TRBD1,TRBV7-7,CASSLTGTGFTF,TGTGCTAGCAGCCTCACCGGGACAGGCTTTACCTTC
TRBJ1-5,.,TRBD1,TRBV10-1,CASSEPGRQGYYSNQPQHF,TGCGCCAGCAGTGAGCCGGGGCGACAGGGCTATTATAGCAATCAGCCCCAGCATTTT
TRBJ2-7,.,TRBD2,TRBV27,CASSSPAGAYEQYF,TGTGCCAGCAGTTCCCCAGCGGGGGCCTACGAGCAGTACTTC
TRBJ1-1,.,.,TRBV21-1,CATQPDRDSSLLPNTEAFF,TGTGCCACCCAACCCGACCGGGACAGTTCCCTGTTACCGAACACTGAAGCTTTCTTT
TRBJ2-1,.,TRBD2,TRBV4-1,CASSDRTLAGVSSYNEQFF,TGCGCCAGCAGCGACCGAACACTAGCGGGGGTAAGCTCCTACAATGAGCAGTTCTTC
TRBJ2-7,.,.,TRBV5-1,CASSSGQSSSYEQYF,TGCGCCAGCAGCTCCGGACAGTCCAGCTCCTACGAGCAGTACTTC
TRBJ2-7,.,.,TRBV6-5,CASSTGTGQYF,TGTGCCAGCAGCACCGGGACGGGGCAGTACTTC
TRBJ1-2,.,TRBD1,TRBV6-1,CASSEVPGGQEFNYGYTF,TGTGCCAGCAGTGAAGTACCAGGGGGTCAAGAGTTTAACTATGGCTACACCTTC
TRBJ2-7,.,TRBD2,TRBV18,CASSPGGLAGYEQYF,TGTGCCAGCTCACCCGGGGGACTAGCGGGCTACGAGCAGTACTTC
TRBJ2-3,.,.,TRBV5-1,CASSLEGGGTDTQYF,TGCGCCAGCAGCTTGGAAGGGGGTGGAACAGATACGCAGTATTTT
TRBJ2-7,.,TRBD2,TRBV5-1,CASSLGTSTYRVSYEQYF,TGCGCCAGCAGCCTCGGGACTAGCACCTACCGTGTCTCCTACGAGCAGTACTTC
TRBJ1-2,.,.,TRBV29-1,CSVEWSNYGYTF,TGCAGCGTTGAATGGTCTAACTATGGCTACACCTTC
TRBJ1-5,.,.,TRBV5-5,CASSLIGDQPQHF,TGTGCCAGCAGCTTGATAGGGGATCAGCCCCAGCATTTT
TRBJ1-3,.,.,TRBV5-1,CASSPSNWAGNTIYF,TGCGCCAGCAGCCCATCGAATTGGGCTGGAAACACCATATATTTT
TRBJ2-2,.,TRBD1,TRBV11-3,CASSLEPGQGQAGELFF,TGTGCCAGCAGCCTTGAACCGGGACAGGGTCAGGCCGGGGAGCTGTTTTTT
TRBJ2-2,.,TRBD1,TRBV5-1,CASSTSGQVNTGELFF,TGCGCCAGCAGCACCTCAGGACAGGTGAACACCGGGGAGCTGTTTTTT
TRBJ1-1,once,.,TRBV5-6,CASSTPWGTEAFF,TGTGCCAGCAGTACGCCCTGGGGCACTGAAGCTTTCTTT
TRBJ2-7,.,TRBD2,TRBV18,CASSPRLADEQYF,TGTGCCAGCTCACCGAGACTAGCGGACGAGCAGTACTTC
TRBJ1-6,.,.,TRBV19,CASSIRADYNSPLHF,TGTGCCAGTAGTATTCGGGCGGACTATAATTCACCCCTCCACTTT
TRBJ2-7,.,TRBD1,TRBV10-1,CASSVGTDYEQYF,TGCGCCAGCAGCGTCGGGACAGACTACGAGCAGTACTTC
TRBJ2-2,.,.,TRBV4-1,CASSQDPLALFF,TGCGCCAGCAGCCAAGATCCCCTCGCGCTGTTTTTT
TRBJ1-2,.,TRBD1,TRBV5-1,CASSAGTGVGYTF,TGCGCCAGCAGCGCTGGGACAGGGGTAGGCTACACCTTC
TRBJ1-5,.,.,TRBV27,CASSWLHSDQPQHF,TGTGCCAGCAGTTGGCTGCATTCCGATCAGCCCCAGCATTTT
TRBJ2-7,.,.,TRBV28,CASRHEDGGASYEQYF,TGTGCCAGCAGACACGAAGACGGAGGTGCTTCCTACGAGCAGTACTTC
TRBJ2-3,.,.,TRBV10-1,CASSESSGADTQYF,TGCGCCAGCAGTGAGTCGTCAGGGGCGGATACGCAGTATTTT
TRBJ2-5,.,.,TRBV11-2,CASSLRGGYQETQYF,TGTGCCAGCAGCTTACGAGGGGGGTACCAAGAGACCCAGTACTTC